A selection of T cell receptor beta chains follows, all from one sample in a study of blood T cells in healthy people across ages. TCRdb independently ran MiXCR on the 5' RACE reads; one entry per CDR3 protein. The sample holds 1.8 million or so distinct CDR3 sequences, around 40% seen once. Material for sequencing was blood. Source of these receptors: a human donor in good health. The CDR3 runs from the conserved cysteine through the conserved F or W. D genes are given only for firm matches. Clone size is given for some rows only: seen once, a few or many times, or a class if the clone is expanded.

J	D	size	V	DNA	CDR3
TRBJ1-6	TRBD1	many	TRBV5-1	TGCGCCAGCTCCCAGACAGGGTATAATTCACCCCTCCACTTT	CASSQTGYNSPLHF
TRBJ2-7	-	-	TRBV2	TGTGCCAGCAAACCCTCCAGGATCCTCGAGCAGTACTTC	CASKPSRILEQYF
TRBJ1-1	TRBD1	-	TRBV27	TGTGCCAGCAGTTATGGCAGGGGGACTGAAGCTTTCTTT	CASSYGRGTEAFF
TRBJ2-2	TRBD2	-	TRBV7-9	TGTGCCAGCAGCCCACGTACCGGGGGGGCTGGCACCGGGGAGCTGTTTTTT	CASSPRTGGAGTGELFF
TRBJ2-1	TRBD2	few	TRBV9	TGTGCCAGCAGCAAAAACATAGCGGGGGGTAGGGATGAGCAGTTCTTC	CASSKNIAGGRDEQFF
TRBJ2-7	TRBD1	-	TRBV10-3	TGTGCCATCAGTGGGAGACAGGGGGCCGACTACGAGCAGTACTTC	CAISGRQGADYEQYF
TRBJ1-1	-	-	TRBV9	TGTGCCAGCAGCCCTCCGATAGGAGGGGACACTGAAGCTTTCTTT	CASSPPIGGDTEAFF
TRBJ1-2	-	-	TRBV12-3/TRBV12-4	TGTGCCAGCAGTTTTAGTAACGAGGGGAATGGCTACACCTTC	CASSFSNEGNGYTF
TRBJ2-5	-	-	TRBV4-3	TGCGCCAGCAGCCATAAAGCGGACACTGAGCAGTACTTC	CASSHKADTEQYF
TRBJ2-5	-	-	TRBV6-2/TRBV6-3	TGTGCCAGCAGCTGGGACTCCGGCGCTTTCGAGACCCAGTACTTC	CASSWDSGAFETQYF
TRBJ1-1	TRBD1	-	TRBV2	TGTGCCAGCAGTGAAGCGCTGGGACAGGGGATCACTGAAGCTTTCTTT	CASSEALGQGITEAFF
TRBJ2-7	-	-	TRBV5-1	TGCGCCAGCAGCTTCGGGACACCGCAATACAATGAGCAGTACTTC	CASSFGTPQYNEQYF
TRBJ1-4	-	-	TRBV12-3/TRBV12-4	TGTGCCAGCAGTTCTGGCTTTGGTGAAAAACTGTTTTTT	CASSSGFGEKLFF
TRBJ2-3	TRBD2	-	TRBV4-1	TGCGCCAGCAGCCAGACTCCGGGACTAGCGGGCACAGATACGCAGTATTTT	CASSQTPGLAGTDTQYF
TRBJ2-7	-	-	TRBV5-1	TGCGCCAGCAGCTTGGTTGTGGAGGGCAACGAGCAGTACTTC	CASSLVVEGNEQYF
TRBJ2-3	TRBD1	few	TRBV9	TGTGCCAGCAGCCCCCTGGGTGGGACAGGCACAGATACGCAGTATTTT	CASSPLGGTGTDTQYF
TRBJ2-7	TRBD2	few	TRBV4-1	TGCGCCAGCGGAAAGGGGACTAGCTCCTACGAGCAGTACTTC	CASGKGTSSYEQYF
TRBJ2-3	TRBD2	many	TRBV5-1	TGCGCCAGCAGCTTGCTAGCGGGAGATACGCAGTATTTT	CASSLLAGDTQYF
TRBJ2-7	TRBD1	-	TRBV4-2	TGTGCCAGCAGCCAAAAGCACAGGGGGCCGGGCTACGAGCAGTACTTC	CASSQKHRGPGYEQYF
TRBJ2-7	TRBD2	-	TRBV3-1	TGTGCCAGCAGCCACGGAAACCCGGGACTACTCTCCTACGAGCAGTACTTC	CASSHGNPGLLSYEQYF
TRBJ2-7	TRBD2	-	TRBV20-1	TGCAGTGCTAGAGGAGATCTAGCGGGGGTATACAATGAGCAGTACTTC	CSARGDLAGVYNEQYF
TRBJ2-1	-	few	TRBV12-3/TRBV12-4	TGTACCAGCAGTTTAGTAAAGGAGTCTGAGCAGTTCTTC	CTSSLVKESEQFF
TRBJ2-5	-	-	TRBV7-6	TGTGCCAGCAGCCGAAAAAGGGGTCTGGGTTCGGGGACCCAGTACTTC	CASSRKRGLGSGTQYF
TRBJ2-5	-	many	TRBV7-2	TGTGCCAGCACCCGAGCGGTCCCCGAGACCCAGTACTTC	CASTRAVPETQYF
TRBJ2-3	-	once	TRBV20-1	TGCAGTGCTACCCTTTTATGGGGAAACACAGATACGCAGTATTTT	CSATLLWGNTDTQYF
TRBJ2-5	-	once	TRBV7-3	TGTGCCAGCAGCTATAGGTCCGGGGACGGAGGGACCCAGTACTTC	CASSYRSGDGGTQYF
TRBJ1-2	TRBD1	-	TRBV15	TGTGCCACCAGCAGAGAGACTGAAGACCCCTCTAAGGACAGGGGGTATGGCTACACCTTC	CATSRETEDPSKDRGYGYTF
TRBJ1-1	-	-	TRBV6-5	TGTGCCAGCAGTTACTCCCGCAGGGAGAACACTGAAGCTTTCTTT	CASSYSRRENTEAFF
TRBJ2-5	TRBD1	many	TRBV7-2	TGTGCCAGCAGCTTAGGGGCAGGGGGAAGGGAGACCCAGTACTTC	CASSLGAGGRETQYF
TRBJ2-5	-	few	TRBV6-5	TGTGCCAGCAGCCCCGAGGGGGGGGCTCCGTTAGAGACCCAGTACTTC	CASSPEGGAPLETQYF
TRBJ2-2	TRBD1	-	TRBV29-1	TGCAGCGTTGAAGGGACAGGGGGCCCCACCGGGGAGCTGTTTTTT	CSVEGTGGPTGELFF
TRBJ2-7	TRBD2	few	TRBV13	TGTGCCAGCAGCTTGGGGACTAGCGGCGGGGGATACGAGCAGTACTTC	CASSLGTSGGGYEQYF
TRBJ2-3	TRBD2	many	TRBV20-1	TGCAGTGCTAGCCAAGCGGGAATCCCAGATACGCAGTATTTT	CSASQAGIPDTQYF
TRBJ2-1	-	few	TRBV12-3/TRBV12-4	TGTGCCAGCAGTGTCCGGAATGAGCAGTTCTTC	CASSVRNEQFF
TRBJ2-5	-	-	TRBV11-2	TGTGCCAGCAGCATCAGAGGGGGGCACCATATCCAAGAGACCCAGTACTTC	CASSIRGGHHIQETQYF
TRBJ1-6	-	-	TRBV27	TGTACCAGCAAGTCCGTCGGCGGAAATAATTCACCCCTCCACTTT	CTSKSVGGNNSPLHF
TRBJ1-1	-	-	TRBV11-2	TGTGCCAGCAGCTTATCTTTTGGTAGGGAAGGGCAAGAAGCTTTCTTT	CASSLSFGREGQEAFF
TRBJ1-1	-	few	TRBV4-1	TGCGCCAGCAGCCCCCGAGTGGGGGGGATGAACACTGAAGCTTTCTTT	CASSPRVGGMNTEAFF
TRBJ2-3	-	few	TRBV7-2	TGTGCCAGCAGCTTAAGTCGGAACTCAGATACGCAGTATTTT	CASSLSRNSDTQYF
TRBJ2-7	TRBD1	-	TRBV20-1	TGCAGTGCCACGGACAGGGGGCAACCCTACGAGCAGTACTTC	CSATDRGQPYEQYF
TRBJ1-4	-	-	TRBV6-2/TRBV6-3	TGTGCCAGCAGTTACAGGGGGATAAATGAAAAACTGTTTTTT	CASSYRGINEKLFF
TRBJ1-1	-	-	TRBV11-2	TGTGCCAGCAGTCCCGTTCGGGGAGCTGAAGCTTTCTTT	CASSPVRGAEAFF
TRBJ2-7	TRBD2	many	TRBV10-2	TGCGCCAGCATACCAGCGGGGGACTCCTACGAGCAGTACTTC	CASIPAGDSYEQYF